This TCR beta chain was sequenced during a study of a mutant IDH1 vaccine in newly diagnosed glioma. J lost 3 bases, V lost 8 bases, and 7 bases had no gene match. Germline lookup yields CDR1 GTSNPN and CDR2 SVGIG (reference sequence). The CDR3 totals 13 residues. Notes on this clone: What it recognizes is unknown.

Libraries were prepared by immunoSEQ multiplex PCR; TCRdb keeps only in-frame clonotypes and omits some of them. This table has about 54,000 clones, roughly 80% appearing once. Time point here: week 23, last vaccination. Vaccination used 300 ug of mutant IDH1 20-mer peptide per dose, with topical imiquimod. This chain connects TRBV30 to TRBJ2-1, with 7 bases identical to TRBD1. This material consisted of PBMCs, taken from a glioma patient whose treatment included an IDH1 peptide vaccine. The sequence was obtained from a man in his forties with glioma. CDR3: CAGSGTVYNEQFF. The CDR3 coding sequence is TGTGCCGGATCCGGGACAGTCTACAATGAGCAGTTCTTC.